These 10 T cell receptor beta chains were all obtained from the same sample, sequenced in a study of OX40 agonist ivuxolimab in advanced cancers. Assay: immunoSEQ multiplex PCR; the TCRdb copy retains only in-frame clones and omits some. Of just under 95,000 clones in the sample, roughly 84% were seen once. The sequencing used CD4+ or CD8+ T cells sorted from blood, collected in a trial of the OX40 agonist ivuxolimab. The receptors here all came from an adult with an advanced solid tumor such as melanoma, head and neck, liver or kidney cancer.

V gene TRBV19 combines with J gene TRBJ2-3; perhaps TRBD2 as D (7 bases). Germline CDR1 is LNHDA and CDR2 is SQIVND (reference sequence). V dropped 7 bases and J dropped 2 bases, with 16 bases sitting between them. This CDR3 is built from 15 residues. The CDR3 reads CASTRAGAHTDTQYF. The CDR3 nucleotides are TGTGCCAGTACAAGGGCGGGGGCCCACACAGATACGCAGTATTTT.

This chain connects TRBV2 to TRBJ2-1, with 7 nucleotides matching TRBD1. V shed 6 bases, J shed 6 bases, and the junction held 8 bases outside the gene matches. The CDR3 spans 14 residues. CDR1 and CDR2 from the germline V gene are SNHLY and FYNNEI. The CDR3 sequence is CASRVTGAGNEQFF. CDR3 bases: TGTGCCAGCAGGGTAACAGGGGCGGGCAATGAGCAGTTCTTC. Full variable domain (outside the CDR3, taken from reference TRBV2 and TRBJ2-1): EPEVTQTPSHQVTQMGQEVILRCVPISNHLYFYWYRQILGQKVEFLVSFYNNEISEKSEIFDDQFSVERPDGSNFTLKIRSTKLEDSAMYFCASRVTGAGNEQFFGPGTRLTVL.

The CDR3 reads CAWSSDNSNQPQHF. In DNA form, the CDR3 reads TGTGCCTGGAGTTCAGATAATAGCAATCAGCCCCAGCATTTT. The chain carries TRBV30 and TRBJ1-5, with D unresolved. Trimming took 2 bases from V and 0 from J, leaving 8 bases between them. The CDR3 runs to 14 residues. CDR1 and CDR2 from the germline V gene are GTSNPN and SVGIG (reference sequence).

V and J are TRBV21-1 and TRBJ1-6; the table names TRBD1, a call not compared with the DNA. TRBV21-1 is deemed a pseudogene. The CDR3 is 19 residues long. CDR3 sequence (DNA): TGTGCCAGCAGCAAAACAGGGGGTCCGGGGGCGATCTATAATTCACCCCTCCACTTT. It translates to CASSKTGGPGAIYNSPLHF.

This clone was counted between two and nine times. This sequence joins TRBV30 and TRBJ1-5; D gene unclear. The CDR3 is made up of 13 amino acids. Trimming cost V 2 bases and J 3 bases, with 8 bases left between them. Germline V gene data show CDR1 as GTSNPN and CDR2 as SVGIG (reference sequence). The CDR3 DNA is TGTGCCTGGAGTCTAGGGAACAATCAGCCCCAGCATTTT. This gives the protein CAWSLGNNQPQHF.

The gene calls are TRBV28 and TRBJ1-5, with D possibly matching TRBD1 (5 bases). Germline CDR1 MDHEN, CDR2 SYDVKM. The CDR3 spans 14 residues. The V end was cut by 6 bases, the J end by 0 bases, with 9 bases between. The CDR3 here is CASSEDSSNQPQHF. As DNA, the CDR3 is TGTGCCAGCAGCGAAGACAGTAGCAATCAGCCCCAGCATTTT.

The chain joins TRBV4-2 to TRBJ2-4; 12 nucleotides agree with TRBD2. V gave up 5 bases and J gave up 0 bases; unmatched junction bases: 8. The length of the CDR3 is 18 residues. CDR1 LGHNA and CDR2 YNFKEQ come from the germline V gene. The CDR3 nucleotides read TGTGCCAGCAGCTTATGGACTAGCGGGGTCCTAGCCAAAAACATTCAGTACTTC. Translating it yields CASSLWTSGVLAKNIQYF.

V is TRBV7-3 and J is TRBJ2-1; D might be TRBD1 (6 bases). The CDR3 runs 15 residues. Germline V CDR1 and CDR2: SGHTA, FQGTGA. V lost 5 bases, J lost 0 bases, and 11 bases lay in between. This chain's CDR3 is CASSVRGSSYNEQFF. The CDR3 nucleotides read TGTGCCAGCAGCGTCAGGGGTAGCTCCTACAATGAGCAGTTCTTC. Supplemented by reference TRBV7-3 and TRBJ2-1, the full variable domain reads GAGVSQTPSNKVTEKGKYVELRCDPISGHTALYWYRQSLGQGPEFLIYFQGTGAADDSGLPNDRFFAVRPEGSVSTLKIQRTERGDSAVYLCASSVRGSSYNEQFFGPGTRLTVL.

The chain uses TRBV5-1 and TRBJ1-1; D might be TRBD1 (5 bases). Germline V gives CDR1 SGHRS, CDR2 YFSETQ. V was pared by 0 bases and J by 5 bases, with 14 bases between. CDR3 size: 15 residues. The CDR3 bases are TGCGCCAGCAGCTTGGAAGGGGAGAGATATACTGAAGCTTTCTTT. It encodes CASSLEGERYTEAFF.

This chain links TRBV11-2 with TRBJ2-3; no reliable D call. The germline CDR1 and CDR2 sequences are SGHAT and FQNNGV. V lost 0 bases and J 6 bases, leaving 10 bases between the germline ends. The CDR3 loop spans 14 amino acids. The CDR3 nucleotides are TGTGCCAGCAGCTTAGAGGTTCTGGGGGATACGCAGTATTTT. Its translation is CASSLEVLGDTQYF.